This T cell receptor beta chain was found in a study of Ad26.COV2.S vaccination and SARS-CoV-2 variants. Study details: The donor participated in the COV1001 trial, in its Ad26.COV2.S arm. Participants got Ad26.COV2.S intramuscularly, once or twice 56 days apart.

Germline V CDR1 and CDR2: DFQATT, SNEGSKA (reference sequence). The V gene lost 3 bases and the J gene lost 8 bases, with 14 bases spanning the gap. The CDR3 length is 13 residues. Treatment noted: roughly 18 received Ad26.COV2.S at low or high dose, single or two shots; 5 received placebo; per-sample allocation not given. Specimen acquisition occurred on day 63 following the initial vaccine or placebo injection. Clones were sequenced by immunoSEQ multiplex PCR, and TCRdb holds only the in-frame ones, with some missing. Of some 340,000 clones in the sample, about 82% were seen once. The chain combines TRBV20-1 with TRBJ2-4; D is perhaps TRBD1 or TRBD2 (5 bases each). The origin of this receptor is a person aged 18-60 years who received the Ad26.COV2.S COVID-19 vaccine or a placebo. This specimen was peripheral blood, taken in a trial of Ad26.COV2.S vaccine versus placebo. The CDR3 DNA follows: TGCAGTGCTAGTGGGGGTGTCGGGGACATTCAGTACTTC. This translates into CSASGGVGDIQYF.